This T cell receptor beta chain comes out of a study of OX40 agonist ivuxolimab in advanced cancers. Overall study context: Ivuxolimab, an antibody that agonizes OX40 (CD134), was administered to the patients. Allowance was made for prior anti-PD-1, anti-PD-L1 or anti-CTLA-4 therapy, and approximately 41% had some. Study-level findings and limits: Clonal expansion in partial responders at 0.1-3.0 mg/kg ranked among the lowest.

With respect to this clone: Antigen: not known.

Only in-frame clones appear in the TCRdb table, and some are missing; sequencing was by immunoSEQ multiplex PCR. The profile covers 20,000 or so clones, with 75% to 85% appearing a single time and 3% to 3.5% taken by the ten largest. The source of this sequence is an adult with an advanced solid tumor such as melanoma, head and neck, liver or kidney cancer. The sequencing used CD4+ or CD8+ T cells sorted from blood, collected in a trial of the OX40 agonist ivuxolimab.

The CDR3, as DNA: TGTGCCAGCGGCCACACTTTTCAGGGCCAGGGGGAGACCCAGTACTTC. It yields the protein CASGHTFQGQGETQYF. The chain recombines TRBV7-6 with TRBJ2-5; weak D call: TRBD1 (6 bases). V lost 8 bases and J 5 bases, leaving 24 bases between the germline ends. The CDR3 is made up of 16 amino acids. The germline V gene has CDR1 SGHVS and CDR2 FNYEAQ.